A single sample is the source of the 22 T cell receptor beta chains below, sequenced in a study of cytomegalovirus exposure and HLA in healthy donors. The data were produced by immunoSEQ multiplex PCR, yet TCRdb's version contains in-frame clones alone and is incomplete. The sample lists some 270,000 clones, approximately 83% seen once, with roughly 1% in the top ten. The sequenced sample consisted of PBMCs. The source is a woman in her late teens or twenties in good health and CMV-seronegative.

This clone turned up a few times. J is TRBJ1-1 and V is TRBV6-5; D possibly corresponds to TRBD1 (5 bases). This CDR3 contains 15 residues. The V gene lost 2 bases and the J gene lost 2 bases, with 12 bases spanning the gap. Germline values: CDR1 MNHEY, CDR2 SVGAGI. CDR3 bases: TGTGCCAGCAGTTACCAGCAGGGACTCAACACTGAAGCTTTCTTT. Its translation is CASSYQQGLNTEAFF.

This clone was observed a few times. V is TRBV7-6 and J is TRBJ1-5; 9 nucleotides line up with TRBD1. The junction had 5 bases not matched to a gene; V was cut back by 5 bases and J by 6 bases. This CDR3 contains 14 residues. Germline V gene lookup returns CDR1 SGHVS and CDR2 FNYEAQ. Written as DNA, the CDR3 is TGTGCCAGCAGCATCACAGGGGGCAGTCAGCCCCAGCATTTT. Its protein is CASSITGGSQPQHF.

V usage is TRBV6-6 and J usage is TRBJ1-1; 7 bases fit TRBD1. The germline CDR1 and CDR2 sequences are MNHNY and SVGAGI (reference sequence). V lost 8 bases, J lost 4 bases, and 16 bases stayed unmatched. There are 16 residues in the CDR3. The CDR3 DNA sequence: TGTGCCAGCGTCTCAGGGGGTGTTAATTTCGGCACTGAAGCTTTCTTT. This gives the protein CASVSGGVNFGTEAFF.

The chain employs TRBV5-8 and TRBJ2-7; D might be TRBD1 (7 bases). Trimming shortened V by 2 bases and J by 4 bases, and 16 bases separated the two germline ends. This CDR3 contains 15 residues. The germline CDR1 and CDR2 sequences are SGHTS and YDEGEE. The chain's CDR3 is CASSFRGGGKYEQYF. CDR3 DNA sequence: TGTGCCAGCAGCTTTCGTGGAGGGGGCAAGTACGAGCAGTACTTC.

The chain is built from TRBV19 and TRBJ1-2; 9 bases line up with TRBD1. Germline CDR1 reads LNHDA; CDR2 reads SQIVND (reference sequence). With 0 bases clipped from V and 6 bases from J, the junction kept 2 bases outside the gene matches. CDR3 length: 14 amino acids. This chain's CDR3 is CASSIDRTGDGYTF. The CDR3 DNA sequence: TGTGCCAGTAGTATAGATAGGACAGGGGATGGCTACACCTTC.

This chain uses TRBV30 with TRBJ1-6; 7 bases align to TRBD1. The J segment lost 5 bases and the V segment lost 3 bases, leaving 10 bases of the junction unmatched. Germline V gives CDR1 GTSNPN, CDR2 SVGIG (reference sequence). The CDR3 loop spans 16 amino acids. Here the CDR3 DNA reads TGTGCCTGGAGGTCCGCCGGGACAGCGAATAATTCACCCCTCCACTTT. This codes for CAWRSAGTANNSPLHF.

The chain has TRBV7-8 and TRBJ1-2, with 9 bases matching TRBD1. V shed 2 bases, J shed 6 bases, and the junction held 7 bases outside the gene matches. CDR3 size: 15 residues. Germline V CDR1 and CDR2: SGHVS, FQNEAQ. Written as DNA, the CDR3 is TGTGCCAGCAGCTTATTCCTGGGACAGGGTAATGGCTACACCTTC. It specifies CASSLFLGQGNGYTF. The full variable domain, in which reference TRBV7-8 and TRBJ1-2 provide the parts outside the CDR3, is GAGVSQSPRYKVAKRGQDVALRCDPISGHVSLFWYQQALGQGPEFLTYFQNEAQLDKSGLPSDRFFAERPEGSVSTLKIQRTQQEDSAVYLCASSLFLGQGNGYTFGSGTRLTVV.

This clone appeared once. The rearrangement joins TRBV6-5 to TRBJ1-6; TRBD1 matches at 9 bases. This CDR3 contains 15 residues. V gave up 6 bases and J gave up 9 bases; unmatched junction bases: 9. Germline V CDR1 and CDR2: MNHEY, SVGAGI. CDR3 DNA sequence: TGTGCCAGCAGAGCTGGACAGGGGCCGATTTCACCCCTCCACTTT. Protein sequence: CASRAGQGPISPLHF.

The chain has TRBV19 and TRBJ2-7, with TRBD2 matching 10 bases. Germline CDR1 LNHDA, CDR2 SQIVND (reference sequence). The CDR3 spans 15 residues. The trim removed 5 bases at V and 5 bases at J, leaving 9 bases unmatched. The CDR3 sequence: CASSLGLAVPNEQYF. The CDR3 DNA follows: TGTGCCAGTAGTCTAGGACTAGCGGTACCGAACGAGCAGTACTTC. Full variable domain (remainder filled in from reference TRBV19 and TRBJ2-7): DGGITQSPKYLFRKEGQNVTLSCEQNLNHDAMYWYRQDPGQGLRLIYYSQIVNDFQKGDIAEGYSVSREKKESFPLTVTSAQKNPTAFYLCASSLGLAVPNEQYFGPGTRLTVT.

This clone is a singleton in its sample. The CDR3 coding sequence is TGTGCCAGCAGCACCGGGACTAGTTTTTATACGCAGTATTTT. The encoded protein is CASSTGTSFYTQYF. This chain connects TRBV6-6 to TRBJ2-3; the match to TRBD2 covers 8 bases. V lost 6 bases and J lost 7; bases outside the gene matches: 9. CDR3 size: 14 residues. The germline gives CDR1 MNHNY, CDR2 SVGAGI (reference sequence).

V gene TRBV18 combines with J gene TRBJ2-7; TRBD1 aligns across 7 bases. CDR3 size: 16 residues. Germline lookup yields CDR1 KGHSH and CDR2 LQKENI. After removal of 4 bases from V and 0 bases from J, the junction contained 9 bases not matched to a gene. The CDR3 reads CASSRTGAQSSYEQYF. CDR3 DNA: TGTGCCAGCTCACGGACAGGCGCTCAGAGCTCCTACGAGCAGTACTTC.

This clone was observed a single time. V gene TRBV2 combines with J gene TRBJ2-3; D is unclear. The CDR3 length is 12 residues. Germline loops: CDR1 SNHLY, CDR2 FYNNEI. V shed 11 bases and J shed 1 base, with 10 bases lying between them. CDR3 nucleotides: TGTGCCTGGGCAGTCCGCACAGATACGCAGTATTTT. This gives the protein CAWAVRTDTQYF.

CDR3 in DNA: TGTGCCAGCAGCTTGGGGCTAAACGCCGGGGAGCTGTTTTTT. It codes for CASSLGLNAGELFF. J is TRBJ2-2 and V is TRBV7-3, with a possible D match to TRBD1 (5 bases). CDR1 and CDR2 (germline): SGHTA, FQGTGA. The CDR3 runs 14 residues. V lost 3 bases, J lost 6 bases, and 11 bases lay in between.

The chain joins TRBV2 to TRBJ2-1; 9 positions agree with TRBD2. The CDR3 totals 16 residues. CDR1 and CDR2 (germline): SNHLY, FYNNEI. V was clipped by 5 bases and J by 15 bases; unmatched bases: 20. The CDR3 sequence: CASSIQLDSGGPRGFF. The DNA of the CDR3 is TGTGCCAGCAGTATACAACTAGATAGCGGGGGACCCAGAGGGTTCTTC.

This clone has a handful of counts. The chain links TRBV28 to TRBJ1-6; D not resolved. V was clipped by 3 bases and J by 0 bases, with 12 bases between them. The CDR3 has 17 amino acids. CDR1 is MDHEN and CDR2 is SYDVKM in the germline V gene. The CDR3 spells CASSFTPMSSYNSPLHF. CDR3 DNA: TGTGCCAGCAGTTTTACTCCGATGAGCTCCTATAATTCACCCCTCCACTTT.

This clone was seen ten or more times. V gene TRBV7-8 combines with J gene TRBJ1-2; a weak D match, TRBD1 (5 bases). The CDR3 is made up of 14 amino acids. The V gene's germline CDR1 is SGHVS and CDR2 FQNEAQ. Trimming took 0 bases from V and 4 from J, leaving 9 bases between them. The CDR3 here is CASSLARTLYGYTF. The CDR3 region has the DNA TGTGCCAGCAGCTTAGCGAGGACACTCTATGGCTACACCTTC. Looking up the rest from reference TRBV7-8 and TRBJ1-2 gives the full variable domain: GAGVSQSPRYKVAKRGQDVALRCDPISGHVSLFWYQQALGQGPEFLTYFQNEAQLDKSGLPSDRFFAERPEGSVSTLKIQRTQQEDSAVYLCASSLARTLYGYTFGSGTRLTVV.

The chain joins TRBV19 to TRBJ1-2; 7 nucleotides line up with TRBD1. V was pared by 5 bases and J by 3 bases, with 6 bases of the junction left unmatched. Germline V lookup: CDR1 LNHDA, CDR2 SQIVND (reference sequence). The CDR3 spans 14 residues. The CDR3 loop reads CASSAIDRDYGYTF. DNA of the CDR3: TGTGCCAGTAGTGCTATTGACAGGGACTATGGCTACACCTTC.

This sequence joins TRBV10-3 and TRBJ1-2, with 7 bases that match TRBD1. V gave up 8 bases and J gave up 5 bases; unmatched junction bases: 5. CDR3 size: 12 residues. The germline gives CDR1 ENHRY, CDR2 SYGVKD. The CDR3 DNA follows: TGTGCCATCCTACAGGGGCAGTATGGCTACACCTTC. Translation: CAILQGQYGYTF.

The rearrangement links TRBV10-1 to TRBJ1-1; maybe TRBD1 (5 bases). Between the trimmed V and J ends, which lost 0 bases and 11 bases, there was a span of 13 bases. CDR3 length: 13 amino acids. Germline loops: CDR1 WNHNN, CDR2 SYGVQD (reference sequence). CDR3 coding DNA: TGCGCCAGCAGTGAGTCCCCGCAGGGTCGGGCTTTCTTT. Translation: CASSESPQGRAFF.

CDR3 loop: CASSPGGQAYEQYF. In DNA form, the CDR3 reads TGTGCCAGCAGCCCAGGAGGGCAGGCTTACGAGCAGTACTTC. The chain is built from TRBV28 and TRBJ2-7, with D perhaps matching TRBD2 (6 bases). The V end lost 6 bases, the J end lost 4 bases, and 16 bases lay between the germline ends. Germline lookup yields CDR1 MDHEN and CDR2 SYDVKM. There are 14 residues in the CDR3.

The chain links TRBV7-8 to TRBJ2-4; no clear D gene. CDR1 is SGHVS, CDR2 FQNEAQ, per germline. The CDR3 runs 12 residues. V lost 2 bases to trimming and J lost 7 bases, with 6 bases between them. The CDR3 sequence is CASSLNQNIQYF. CDR3 DNA sequence: TGTGCCAGCAGCTTAAATCAGAACATTCAGTACTTC.

In nucleotides, the CDR3 is TGCGCCAGCAGCTTGATGACACCTATGAACACTGAAGCTTTCTTT. As protein: CASSLMTPMNTEAFF. J is TRBJ1-1 and V is TRBV5-1; D uncertain. The germline V gene encodes CDR1 SGHRS and CDR2 YFSETQ. The CDR3 is made up of 15 amino acids. Trimming cost V 1 base and J 0 bases, with 10 bases left between them.